This T cell receptor beta chain is from a study of blood T cell repertoires in COVID-19. CDR3 length equals 18 residues. J gave up 1 base and V 6 bases, and 9 bases lay outside the gene matches. CDR1 SNHLY and CDR2 FYNNEI come from the germline V gene. The protocol was immunoSEQ multiplex PCR, while the TCRdb copy is restricted to in-frame clones and leaves out a portion. The sample carries tens of thousands of clones, more than 75% recorded once. The receptor's source is a human donor in a cohort sampled during active COVID-19. The rearrangement links TRBV2 to TRBJ2-1; 13 positions match TRBD2. The sample comprised peripheral blood. This chain's CDR3 is CASRGLAGSGDSYNEQFF. Written as DNA, the CDR3 is TGTGCCAGCAGGGGACTAGCGGGGTCCGGGGATTCCTACAATGAGCAGTTCTTC. Combining the CDR3 with reference TRBV2 and TRBJ2-1 gives the whole variable domain EPEVTQTPSHQVTQMGQEVILRCVPISNHLYFYWYRQILGQKVEFLVSFYNNEISEKSEIFDDQFSVERPDGSNFTLKIRSTKLEDSAMYFCASRGLAGSGDSYNEQFFGPGTRLTVL.